This TCR beta chain was identified in a study of blood T cell repertoires in COVID-19. V trimming: 2 bases; J trimming: 7 bases; junction bases outside the gene matches: 18. CDR1 and CDR2 (germline): KGHSH, LQKENI. The length of the CDR3 is 19 residues. In the source study's methods: Researchers report that nucleated cell counts were estimated from reference gene primer amplification. The method was immunoSEQ multiplex PCR; TCRdb's version includes in-frame clones alone and lacks a portion of them. V and J calls plus clone size are reproduced from that table; the DNA served to infer D and trimming. The sample lists 110,000 or so clones; around 80% were seen once.

This receptor was identified in a woman of 80 years or more with active or convalescent COVID-19. The rearrangement uses TRBV18 and TRBJ2-1, with 9 bases lining up with TRBD1. Sequenced sample: peripheral blood. The CDR3 protein is CASSPLATGGSLAINEQFF. CDR3 in DNA: TGTGCCAGCTCACCATTGGCGACAGGGGGGTCTCTAGCGATTAATGAGCAGTTCTTC.